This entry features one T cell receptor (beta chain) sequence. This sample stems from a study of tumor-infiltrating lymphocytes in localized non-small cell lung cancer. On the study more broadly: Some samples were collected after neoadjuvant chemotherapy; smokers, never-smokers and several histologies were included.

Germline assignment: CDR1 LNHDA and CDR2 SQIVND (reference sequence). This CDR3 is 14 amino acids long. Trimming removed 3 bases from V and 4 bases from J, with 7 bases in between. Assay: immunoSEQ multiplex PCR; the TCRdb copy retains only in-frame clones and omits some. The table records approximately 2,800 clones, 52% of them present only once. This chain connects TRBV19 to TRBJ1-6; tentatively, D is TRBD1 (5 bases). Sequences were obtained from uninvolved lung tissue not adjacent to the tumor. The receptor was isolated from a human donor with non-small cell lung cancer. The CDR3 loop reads CASSIQGYNSPLHF. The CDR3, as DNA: TGTGCCAGTAGTATTCAGGGATATAATTCACCCCTCCACTTT.